The TCR beta chain described here comes from a study of identifying expanded T cells in peripheral blood. TCRdb keeps only in-frame clones here, not all; method: immunoSEQ multiplex PCR. This table has about 85,000 clones, 88% appearing once. Trimming cost V 4 bases and J 3 bases; bases outside gene matches: 2. The CDR3 has 13 amino acids. Germline CDR1 LNHDA, CDR2 SQIVND (reference sequence). During the collection period, no donor immune events like infections were recorded. Study results and limitations: Clone count variance between approximately two-week samples rose with total template count. Technical replicates showed around 1.2 changed clones; two weeks about 16.4; four weeks 19.

Comment on this clone: Its specificity is not known.

The receptor's source is a person aged 18 to 75 in good health. Material for sequencing was blood. The rearrangement joins TRBV19 to TRBJ2-7; 8 nucleotides agree with TRBD1. Written as DNA, the CDR3 is TGTGCCAGTAGTAACACAGGGGGCTACGAGCAGTACTTC. As protein: CASSNTGGYEQYF.